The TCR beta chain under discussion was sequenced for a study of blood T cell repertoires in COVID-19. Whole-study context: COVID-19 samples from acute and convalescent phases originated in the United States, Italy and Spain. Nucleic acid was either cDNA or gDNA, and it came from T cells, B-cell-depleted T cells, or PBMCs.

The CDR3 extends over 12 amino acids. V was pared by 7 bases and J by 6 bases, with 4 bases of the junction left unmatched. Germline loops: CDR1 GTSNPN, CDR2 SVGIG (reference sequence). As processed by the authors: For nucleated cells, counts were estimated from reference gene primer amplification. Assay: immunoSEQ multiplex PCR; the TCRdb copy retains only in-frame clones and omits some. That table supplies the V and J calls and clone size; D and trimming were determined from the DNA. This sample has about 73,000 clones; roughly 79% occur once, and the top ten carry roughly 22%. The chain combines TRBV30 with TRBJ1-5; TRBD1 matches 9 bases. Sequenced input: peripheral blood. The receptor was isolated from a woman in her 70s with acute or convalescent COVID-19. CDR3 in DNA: TGTGCCTCTAGACAGGGGGGTCAGCCCCAGCATTTT. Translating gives CASRQGGQPQHF.